This entry describes one T cell receptor beta chain. This record belongs to a study of blood T cell repertoires in COVID-19. Overall study: Material from acute and convalescent COVID-19 was sourced from the United States, Italy and Spain. PBMCs, B-cell-depleted T cells, or T cells were the source of the cDNA or gDNA that made up the material.

Cohorts were determined from participant-reported clinical history. In the study's own analysis: Amplification of reference gene primers provided the estimated nucleated cell counts. Sequenced by immunoSEQ multiplex PCR; TCRdb stores in-frame clones only, minus some. V and J calls plus clone size are reproduced from that table; the DNA served to infer D and trimming. The sample includes 200,000 to 300,000 clones, around nine tenths of them seen just once. In germline, CDR1 is GTSNPN, CDR2 SVGIG (reference sequence). This CDR3 spans 14 amino acids. V dropped 2 bases and J dropped 1 base, with 9 bases sitting between them.

The specimen was PBMCs or T cells enriched from blood (not recorded which). The chain employs TRBV30 and TRBJ2-1; D is perhaps TRBD2 (5 bases). This TCR derives from a woman aged 25 to 45 who had recovered from COVID-19. The CDR3 DNA reads as TGTGCCTGGAGTAGGCTAGCTTCCTACAATGAGCAGTTCTTC. Its protein product is CAWSRLASYNEQFF.